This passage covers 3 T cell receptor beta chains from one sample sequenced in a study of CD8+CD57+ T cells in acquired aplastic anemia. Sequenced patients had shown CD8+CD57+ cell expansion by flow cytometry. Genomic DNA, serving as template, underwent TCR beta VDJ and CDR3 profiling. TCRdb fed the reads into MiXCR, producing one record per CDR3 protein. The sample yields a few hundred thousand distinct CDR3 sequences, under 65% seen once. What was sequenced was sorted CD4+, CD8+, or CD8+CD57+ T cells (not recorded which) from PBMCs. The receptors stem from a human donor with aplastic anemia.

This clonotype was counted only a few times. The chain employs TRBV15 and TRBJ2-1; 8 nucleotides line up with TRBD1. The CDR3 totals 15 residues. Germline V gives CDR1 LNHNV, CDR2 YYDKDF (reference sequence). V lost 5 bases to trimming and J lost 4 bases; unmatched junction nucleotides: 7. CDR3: CATSGRDRNYNEQFF. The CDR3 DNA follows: TGTGCCACCAGCGGAAGGGACAGGAATTACAATGAGCAGTTCTTC.

CDR3 DNA: TGTGCCAGCAGCTTACGTACAGGGGGCCTGTGGGAGCAGTACTTC. Amino acid sequence: CASSLRTGGLWEQYF. This rearrangement joins TRBV7-6 to TRBJ2-7; 9 nucleotides match TRBD1. From germline, CDR1 is SGHVS and CDR2 FNYEAQ. The CDR3 covers 15 residues. Trimming cost V 2 bases and J 7 bases; bases outside gene matches: 9.

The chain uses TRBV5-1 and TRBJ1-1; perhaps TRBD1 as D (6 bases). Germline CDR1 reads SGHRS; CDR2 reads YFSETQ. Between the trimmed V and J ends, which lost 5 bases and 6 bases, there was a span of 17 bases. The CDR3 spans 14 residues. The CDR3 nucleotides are TGCGCCAGCAGGGAACAGGGCCCTTCACCTGAAGCTTTCTTT. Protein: CASREQGPSPEAFF.